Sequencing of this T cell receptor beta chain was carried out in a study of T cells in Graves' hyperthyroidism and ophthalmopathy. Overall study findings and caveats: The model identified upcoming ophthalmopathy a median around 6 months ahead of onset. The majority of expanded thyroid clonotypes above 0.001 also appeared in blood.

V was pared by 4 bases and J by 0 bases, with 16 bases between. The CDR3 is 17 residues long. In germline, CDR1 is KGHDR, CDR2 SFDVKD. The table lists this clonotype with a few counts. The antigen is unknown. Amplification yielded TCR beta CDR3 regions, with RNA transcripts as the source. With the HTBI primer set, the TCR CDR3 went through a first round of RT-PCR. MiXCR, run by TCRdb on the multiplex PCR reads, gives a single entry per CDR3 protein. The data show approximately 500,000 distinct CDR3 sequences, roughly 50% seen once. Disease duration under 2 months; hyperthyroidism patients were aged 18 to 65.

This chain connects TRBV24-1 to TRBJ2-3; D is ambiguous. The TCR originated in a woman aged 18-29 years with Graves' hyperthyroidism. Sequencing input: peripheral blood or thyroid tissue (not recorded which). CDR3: CATSDPKTAWSTDTQYF. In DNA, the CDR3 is TGTGCCACCAGTGACCCTAAAACGGCATGGAGCACAGATACGCAGTATTTT.